The TCR beta chain described here comes from a study of cytomegalovirus exposure and HLA in healthy donors. Study background: Within an early data release were approximately 85 million unique TCRs drawn from HLA-typed donors. Points from the study as a whole: Some highly shared sequence variants likely arose as a pipeline artifact. Later examination showed HLA-associated TCR beta chains had greater clonal expansion than equally common others.

The CDR3 extends over 16 amino acids. V dropped 4 bases and J dropped 7; count of bases not matched to a gene: 13. Looked up from germline, CDR1 is SGDLS and CDR2 is YYNGEE. About this clone itself: Antigen specificity is unknown.

It was with 60 Vbeta and 13 Jbeta primers that the PCR ran. Only in-frame clones appear in the TCRdb table, and some are missing; sequencing was by immunoSEQ multiplex PCR. The table has 100,000 or so clones, about 75% seen once. Sequenced material: PBMCs. V gene TRBV9 combines with J gene TRBJ2-1; 8 bases match TRBD2. The sequence was collected from a woman in her late teens or twenties in good health and CMV-seropositive. The CDR3 DNA reads TGTGCCAGCAGCCCCCGCCCAGCGGGAGTGGATAATGAGCAGTTCTTC. As protein: CASSPRPAGVDNEQFF. Full variable domain (rest looked up from reference TRBV9 and TRBJ2-1): DSGVTQTPKHLITATGQRVTLRCSPRSGDLSVYWYQQSLDQGLQFLIQYYNGEERAKGNILERFSAQQFPDLHSELNLSSLELGDSALYFCASSPRPAGVDNEQFFGPGTRLTVL.